What follows are 22 T cell receptor beta chains derived from one specimen sequenced in a study of neurological immune-mediated disorders. Each CDR3 protein gets one entry after TCRdb re-called the 5' RACE reads with MiXCR. The data contain roughly 120,000 distinct CDR3 sequences, about 3.4% of them singletons. The sample consisted of PBMCs. These receptors were taken from a woman aged 25 to 39 with multiple sclerosis.

This clonotype was counted many times. The V and J genes are TRBV7-2 and TRBJ1-3; D perhaps matches TRBD1 (5 bases). Deletions cut 5 bases from V and 4 bases from J, with 21 bases between. The germline V gene encodes CDR1 SGHTA and CDR2 FQGNSA. This CDR3 comprises 17 residues. The CDR3 reads CASSMHLIGASGNTIYF. In DNA form, the CDR3 reads TGTGCCAGCAGCATGCACCTTATCGGGGCGTCGGGAAACACCATATATTTT.

This clonotype was observed at least ten times. The chain carries TRBV14 and TRBJ2-1; D remains ambiguous. The CDR3 contains 17 residues. From germline, CDR1 is SGHDN and CDR2 FVKESK. V was cut by 1 base and J by 0 bases, with 13 bases left in between. DNA for the CDR3: TGTGCCAGCAGCCAAGCCCCCACCTCATTCTCCTACAATGAGCAGTTCTTC. Translating it yields CASSQAPTSFSYNEQFF. Using reference TRBV14 and TRBJ2-1 for the parts outside the CDR3, the full variable domain is EAGVTQFPSHSVIEKGQTVTLRCDPISGHDNLYWYRRVMGKEIKFLLHFVKESKQDESGMPNNRFLAERTGGTYSTLKVQPAELEDSGVYFCASSQAPTSFSYNEQFFGPGTRLTVL.

This clonotype was seen repeatedly, ten times or more. This CDR3 reads CSARGGGARETQYF. The CDR3 bases are TGCAGTGCTAGAGGCGGGGGGGCACGGGAGACCCAGTACTTC. The chain couples TRBV20-1 to TRBJ2-5, with 9 positions matching TRBD2. This CDR3 contains 14 residues. Per germline, CDR1 DFQATT and CDR2 SNEGSKA (reference sequence). V shed 1 base, J shed 5 bases, and the junction held 5 bases outside the gene matches.

Many counts were recorded for this clonotype. This chain's CDR3 is CASSPIAGVSDTQYF. The CDR3 DNA sequence: TGTGCCAGCTCACCCATAGCGGGAGTCTCAGATACGCAGTATTTT. This chain connects TRBV18 to TRBJ2-3; the match to TRBD2 covers 9 bases. CDR1 is KGHSH and CDR2 is LQKENI in the germline V gene. The V segment lost 3 bases and the J segment 4 bases; nucleotides outside the gene matches: 5. The CDR3 is 15 amino acids.

This clonotype appeared many times. The rearrangement links TRBV20-1 to TRBJ2-3, with 9 bases lining up with TRBD2. Trimming took 3 bases from V and 6 from J; bases not matched to a gene: 10. Per germline, CDR1 DFQATT and CDR2 SNEGSKA (reference sequence). The CDR3 runs 15 residues. The CDR3 is CSASPIAGVLDTQYF. The CDR3 coding sequence is TGCAGTGCTAGCCCCATAGCGGGAGTGCTGGATACGCAGTATTTT.

Many counts were recorded for this clonotype. The chain employs TRBV5-5 and TRBJ1-1, with D possibly TRBD1 on 5 matching bases. The V end lost 4 bases, the J end lost 0 bases, and 10 bases lay between the germline ends. The CDR3 contains 14 residues. CDR1 is SGHKS and CDR2 is YYEKEE in the germline V gene (reference sequence). DNA of the CDR3: TGTGCCAGCAGCCGCGGGACCTTGAACACTGAAGCTTTCTTT. It yields the protein CASSRGTLNTEAFF.

In this sample, this clonotype turned up many times. V gene TRBV20-1 combines with J gene TRBJ1-2; the D is unclear. CDR1 DFQATT and CDR2 SNEGSKA come from the germline V gene (reference sequence). The CDR3 sequence is 15 residues long. V lost 1 base to trimming and J lost 2 bases, with 14 bases between them. The CDR3 here is CSARAPDFKNYGYTF. The CDR3 nucleotides are TGCAGTGCTAGAGCCCCCGACTTTAAGAACTATGGCTACACCTTC.

This sequence joins TRBV7-8 and TRBJ2-3; 10 bases align to TRBD2. V was pared by 1 base and J by 5 bases, with 6 bases of the junction left unmatched. In germline, CDR1 is SGHVS, CDR2 FQNEAQ. CDR3 length: 16 amino acids. The CDR3: CASSLGLAGVIDTQYF. CDR3 nucleotide sequence: TGTGCCAGCAGCTTAGGGCTAGCGGGGGTGATAGATACGCAGTATTTT.

Many counts were recorded for this clonotype. The chain carries TRBV20-1 and TRBJ2-7; 7 nucleotides align to TRBD1. Per the germline V gene, CDR1 is DFQATT and CDR2 is SNEGSKA (reference sequence). V lost 3 bases to trimming and J lost 5 bases; unmatched junction nucleotides: 4. The CDR3 is made up of 12 amino acids. The CDR3 DNA reads TGCAGTGCTAGCCCGACAGGGAACGAGCAGTACTTC. As protein: CSASPTGNEQYF.

In this sample, this clonotype turned up many times. The chain is built from TRBV5-5 and TRBJ1-5; D possibly corresponds to TRBD1 (5 bases). Germline values: CDR1 SGHKS, CDR2 YYEKEE (reference sequence). The CDR3 sequence is 16 residues long. Trimming took off 2 bases at V and 5 bases at J, with 17 bases between the two ends. DNA of the CDR3: TGTGCCAGCAGCTTTGCCCAGGCGGGGGGGTATCAGCCCCAGCATTTT. Amino acids: CASSFAQAGGYQPQHF.

This clonotype was recorded many times. This sequence joins TRBV10-2 and TRBJ2-1; D gene ambiguous. V shed 10 bases and J shed 4 bases, with 5 bases lying between them. The length of the CDR3 is 10 residues. Germline CDR1 WSHSY, CDR2 SAAADI. CDR3 sequence: CATVYNEQFF. Here the CDR3 DNA reads TGCGCCACCGTATACAATGAGCAGTTCTTC.

In this sample, this clonotype turned up many times. The V and J genes are TRBV20-1 and TRBJ2-7, with a possible D match to TRBD1 (5 bases). The CDR3 runs 15 residues. The germline V gene has CDR1 DFQATT and CDR2 SNEGSKA (reference sequence). V lost 0 bases and J lost 2, with 14 bases in between. This chain's CDR3 is CSARDKGRTPYEQYF. The DNA of the CDR3 is TGCAGTGCTAGAGATAAGGGGCGCACCCCCTACGAGCAGTACTTC.

The sample holds many counts of this clonotype. In DNA, the CDR3 is TGCAGTGCTAGAAATAGCGGGGGGGCCAATGAGCAGTTCTTC. It translates to CSARNSGGANEQFF. The chain has TRBV20-1 and TRBJ2-1, with 11 bases that match TRBD2. Germline CDR1 and CDR2: DFQATT and SNEGSKA (reference sequence). This CDR3 is built from 14 residues. After removal of 2 bases from V and 6 bases from J, the junction contained 3 bases not matched to a gene.

This clonotype was observed at least ten times. V is TRBV12-3 or TRBV12-4 and J is TRBJ1-5; 8 bases map to TRBD1. This CDR3 comprises 16 residues. V was pared by 4 bases and J by 3 bases, with 8 bases of the junction left unmatched. DNA for the CDR3: TGTGCCAGCAGTTCCCCGGCGGGACAGGTCAATCAGCCCCAGCATTTT. This translates into CASSSPAGQVNQPQHF.

There are many counts of this clonotype. The chain employs TRBV20-1 and TRBJ2-3; 12 bases align to TRBD2. The CDR3 covers 15 residues. Germline V CDR1 and CDR2: DFQATT, SNEGSKA (reference sequence). Trimming cost V 5 bases and J 3 bases; bases outside gene matches: 6. The CDR3 bases are TGCAGTGCTCGTGTGACTAGCGGGAGTACAGATACGCAGTATTTT. Amino acids: CSARVTSGSTDTQYF.

This clonotype came up a few times. V usage is TRBV7-2 and J usage is TRBJ2-3; either TRBD1 or TRBD2 may supply D (5 bases each). The germline V gene has CDR1 SGHTA and CDR2 FQGNSA. The CDR3 extends over 15 amino acids. Trimming cost V 2 bases and J 2 bases, with 11 bases left between them. CDR3 in amino acids: CASSLSQGVTDTQYF. The CDR3 DNA reads TGTGCCAGCAGCTTATCGCAGGGAGTCACAGATACGCAGTATTTT.

The sample holds many counts of this clonotype. CDR3 coding DNA: TGCGCCAGCAGCTTGGAGGGGGACGAGCAGTACTTC. It translates to CASSLEGDEQYF. The V and J genes are TRBV5-1 and TRBJ2-7, with a possible D match to TRBD1 (6 bases). This CDR3 spans 12 amino acids. The V gene's germline CDR1 is SGHRS and CDR2 YFSETQ. V was trimmed by 0 bases and J by 5 bases, leaving 6 bases between them.

This clonotype has ten or more counts. The chain carries TRBV7-6 and TRBJ2-5, with 13 bases matching TRBD2. V lost 6 bases to trimming and J lost 2 bases; unmatched junction nucleotides: 0. CDR3 size: 14 residues. Germline-derived CDR1 and CDR2 are SGHVS and FNYEAQ. This CDR3 is CASRGLAGQETQYF. Written as DNA, the CDR3 is TGTGCCAGCAGGGGACTAGCGGGACAAGAGACCCAGTACTTC.

This clonotype occurred many times. The rearrangement links TRBV6-2 or TRBV6-3 to TRBJ1-5; the D is unclear. Per germline, CDR1 MNHEY and CDR2 SVGEGT. There are 13 residues in the CDR3. V gave up 2 bases and J gave up 4 bases, with 6 bases separating them. CDR3 region: CASSYLGNQPQHF. CDR3 DNA: TGTGCCAGCAGTTACCTCGGTAATCAGCCCCAGCATTTT.

At least ten counts were recorded for this clonotype. J is TRBJ2-2 and V is TRBV5-1; D tentatively fits TRBD1 or TRBD2 (5 bases each). The CDR3 is made up of 15 amino acids. Germline values: CDR1 SGHRS, CDR2 YFSETQ. Trimming removed 4 bases from V and 5 bases from J, with 15 bases in between. CDR3 residues: CASSRRDGNTGELFF. The CDR3 bases are TGCGCCAGCAGCCGCAGGGACGGCAATACCGGGGAGCTGTTTTTT.

This clonotype was observed at least ten times. This chain links TRBV5-4 with TRBJ1-2; TRBD1 matches at 7 bases. CDR3 length equals 15 residues. CDR1 is SGHNT, CDR2 YYREEE, per germline (reference sequence). V dropped 4 bases and J dropped 4; count of bases not matched to a gene: 10. CDR3 nucleotide sequence: TGTGCCAGCAGCGAGGGGGCGCGTCTGGGCTATGGCTACACCTTC. Protein sequence: CASSEGARLGYGYTF.

This clonotype appeared many times. V gene TRBV5-1 combines with J gene TRBJ2-2; no definite D call. The CDR3 extends over 15 amino acids. The ends were cut back, 0 bases at V and 2 bases at J, with 8 bases in the middle. Germline CDR1 reads SGHRS; CDR2 reads YFSETQ. This CDR3 reads CASSLVDPNTGELFF. CDR3 nucleotides: TGCGCCAGCAGCTTGGTGGACCCTAACACCGGGGAGCTGTTTTTT.